A single sample is the source of the 29 T cell receptor beta chains below, sequenced in a study of shared T cell receptors in the human thymus. Produced via immunoSEQ multiplex PCR; TCRdb's table is partial and in-frame only. Altogether roughly 700,000 clones are present, 88% being singletons, with the ten largest covering about 0.01%. The same data also contributed to another study, on human thymus T cells.

Sequencing was carried out using thymocytes. The receptors were gathered from a boy in the first two years of life with a congenital heart defect.

The rearrangement links TRBV27 to TRBJ1-1, with 8 positions matching TRBD1. The CDR3 contains 15 residues. Trimming removed 5 bases from V and 0 bases from J; junction bases left unmatched: 5. Germline V gene lookup returns CDR1 MNHEY and CDR2 SMNVEV (reference sequence). In DNA form, the CDR3 reads TGTGCCAGCAGTCAGCCGGGACAGGTGAACACTGAAGCTTTCTTT. Translation gives CASSQPGQVNTEAFF.

This chain uses TRBV18 with TRBJ1-5; 8 nucleotides line up with TRBD1. CDR1 and CDR2 from the germline V gene are KGHSH and LQKENI. The V segment lost 3 bases and the J segment 7 bases; nucleotides outside the gene matches: 5. The CDR3 sequence is 14 residues long. CDR3 nucleotides: TGTGCCAGCTCACCGGGGACAGGAACGCAGCCCCAGCATTTT. It yields the protein CASSPGTGTQPQHF.

The V call is TRBV19, the J call TRBJ2-1; D not resolved. The germline V and J ends were trimmed by 6 bases and 2 bases, with 8 bases remaining between them. There are 13 residues in the CDR3. Germline loops: CDR1 LNHDA, CDR2 SQIVND (reference sequence). The CDR3 sequence is CASSPSTYNEQFF. CDR3 nucleotide sequence: TGTGCCAGTAGCCCCAGTACCTACAATGAGCAGTTCTTC.

CDR3 residues: CAISESMGRGEQYF. The CDR3 bases are TGTGCCATCAGTGAGTCTATGGGGCGGGGGGAGCAGTACTTC. The V call is TRBV10-3, the J call TRBJ2-7; TRBD2 agrees at 7 bases. Germline assignment: CDR1 ENHRY and CDR2 SYGVKD. The V and J ends lost 0 bases and 7 bases, in that order; junction bases with no gene match: 6. This CDR3 contains 14 residues.

The J gene is TRBJ2-7, the V gene TRBV30, with TRBD2 matching 7 bases. The V and J ends lost 2 bases and 2 bases, in that order; junction bases with no gene match: 12. Germline V CDR1 and CDR2: GTSNPN, SVGIG (reference sequence). This CDR3 comprises 16 residues. The CDR3 region is CAWSNERLAVPYEQYF. CDR3 bases: TGTGCCTGGAGTAATGAGCGGCTAGCGGTCCCCTACGAGCAGTACTTC.

The chain carries TRBV6-5 and TRBJ2-1; possibly TRBD1 for D (5 bases). Germline V lookup: CDR1 MNHEY, CDR2 SVGAGI. This CDR3 is 12 amino acids long. Trimming removed 7 bases from V and 5 bases from J, with 9 bases in between. CDR3 in DNA: TGTGCCAGCATGGACACTGACAATGAGCAGTTCTTC. This sequence encodes CASMDTDNEQFF.

The CDR3 bases are TGTGCCAGCAGCCCAGGGGTCTATGGCTACACCTTC. Its translation is CASSPGVYGYTF. The chain recombines TRBV2 with TRBJ1-2; a weak D match, TRBD1 (6 bases). The V end lost 6 bases, the J end lost 4 bases, and 9 bases lay between the germline ends. From germline, CDR1 is SNHLY and CDR2 FYNNEI. This CDR3 is built from 12 residues.

This CDR3 is CASSQGTSGRGFF. The DNA of the CDR3 is TGCGCCAGCAGCCAGGGGACTAGCGGGAGGGGGTTCTTC. The V gene is TRBV4-3, the J gene TRBJ2-1, with 16 bases identical to TRBD2. The CDR3 extends over 13 amino acids. Germline V gives CDR1 LGHNA, CDR2 YSLEER. V was clipped by 3 bases and J by 15 bases; unmatched bases: 2.

This clone was seen only once. This chain joins TRBV25-1 and TRBJ2-3; D possibly corresponds to TRBD2 (6 bases). In germline, CDR1 is MGHDK, CDR2 SYGVNS. With 2 bases removed from V and 0 bases from J, the gap between germline ends came to 18 bases. CDR3 length: 18 amino acids. The CDR3 region has the DNA TGTGCCAGCAGTGAAGACGGTTTAGGCGGGAAGAGCACAGATACGCAGTATTTT. Translating it yields CASSEDGLGGKSTDTQYF. Combining the CDR3 with reference TRBV25-1 and TRBJ2-3 gives the whole variable domain EADIYQTPRYLVIGTGKKITLECSQTMGHDKMYWYQQDPGMELHLIHYSYGVNSTEKGDLSSESTVSRIRTEHFPLTLESARPSHTSQYLCASSEDGLGGKSTDTQYFGPGTRLTVL.

The CDR3 DNA reads TGTGCCAGCATGGTAACAGGGCTTAATCAGCCCCAGCATTTT. This encodes CASMVTGLNQPQHF. The rearrangement joins TRBV28 to TRBJ1-5, with D maybe TRBD1 (6 bases). The CDR3 is 14 residues long. Germline assignment: CDR1 MDHEN and CDR2 SYDVKM. Trimming shortened V by 7 bases and J by 4 bases, and 14 bases separated the two germline ends.

This chain links TRBV5-1 with TRBJ2-7; tentative D call: TRBD2 (5 bases). CDR1 is SGHRS and CDR2 is YFSETQ in the germline V gene. The CDR3 sequence is 15 residues long. The germline V and J ends were trimmed by 6 bases and 1 base, with 17 bases remaining between them. The CDR3 bases are TGCGCCAGCACGGGGTATGATGGGGATTCCTACGAGCAGTACTTC. Encoded protein: CASTGYDGDSYEQYF.

The rearrangement links TRBV7-9 to TRBJ1-2; no reliable D call. Trimming cost V 5 bases and J 5 bases, with 9 bases left between them. Germline assignment: CDR1 SEHNR and CDR2 FQNEAQ (reference sequence). The CDR3 covers 12 residues. The CDR3, as DNA: TGTGCCAGCAGCCACAACCTGTATGGCTACACCTTC. Protein: CASSHNLYGYTF. The full variable domain, its missing parts supplied by reference TRBV7-9 and TRBJ1-2, is DTGVSQNPRHKITKRGQNVTFRCDPISEHNRLYWYRQTLGQGPEFLTYFQNEAQLEKSRLLSDRFSAERPKGSFSTLEIQRTEQGDSAMYLCASSHNLYGYTFGSGTRLTVV.

The chain is built from TRBV28 and TRBJ1-4; tentative D call: TRBD1 (5 bases). Trimming pared 9 bases from V and 3 bases from J, leaving 11 bases between. In germline, CDR1 is MDHEN, CDR2 SYDVKM. The CDR3 loop spans 13 amino acids. The CDR3 DNA reads TGTGCCAGTGGCAGGGTTCCTAATGAAAAACTGTTTTTT. It specifies CASGRVPNEKLFF.

The V call is TRBV27, the J call TRBJ1-1, with D tentatively TRBD1 (6 bases). Looked up from germline, CDR1 is MNHEY and CDR2 is SMNVEV (reference sequence). Trimming shortened V by 3 bases and J by 7 bases, and 18 bases separated the two germline ends. The CDR3 runs to 15 residues. The CDR3 DNA is TGTGCCAGCAGTTTGGGGGGGGGCCCCTCAGGTGAAGCTTTCTTT. Protein product: CASSLGGGPSGEAFF.

The V and J genes are TRBV5-6 and TRBJ1-2; D gene uncertain. The CDR3 contains 16 residues. V lost 6 bases, J lost 8 bases, and 26 bases lay in between. Germline values: CDR1 SGHDT, CDR2 YYEEEE. The CDR3 reads CASTQEARPGGKGYTF. For the CDR3, the DNA is TGTGCCAGCACTCAGGAGGCCAGGCCAGGTGGAAAAGGCTACACCTTC.

The rearrangement joins TRBV14 to TRBJ2-6; D is unresolved. The V end lost 0 bases, the J end lost 1 base, and 16 bases lay between the germline ends. The CDR3 has 19 residues. Germline CDR1 reads SGHDN; CDR2 reads FVKESK. CDR3 in amino acids: CASSQDAPVGGSGANVLTF. The DNA of the CDR3 is TGTGCCAGCAGCCAAGATGCCCCTGTAGGCGGTTCTGGGGCCAACGTCCTGACTTTC.

The V gene is TRBV7-2, the J gene TRBJ2-7, with 11 positions matching TRBD1. The CDR3 sequence is 15 residues long. Trimming at V came to 5 bases and at J to 2 bases, leaving 5 bases not matched to a gene. Germline lookup yields CDR1 SGHTA and CDR2 FQGNSA. The CDR3 reads CASSLDRGLTYEQYF. The CDR3 DNA follows: TGTGCCAGCAGCCTGGACAGGGGGCTCACCTACGAGCAGTACTTC.

The chain has TRBV12-5 and TRBJ2-4, with TRBD1 matching 8 bases. Germline CDR1 LGHNT, CDR2 FRNRAP. This CDR3 comprises 18 residues. Losses at the gene ends were 1 base for V and 0 bases for J; bases not matched to a gene: 8. CDR3 loop: CASGLAQGVDLAKNIQYF. For the CDR3, the DNA is TGTGCTAGTGGTTTGGCACAGGGGGTGGACCTAGCCAAAAACATTCAGTACTTC.

CDR3 residues: CASSAWTAPNEQYF. In DNA, the CDR3 is TGTGCCAGCAGCGCCTGGACAGCCCCCAACGAGCAGTACTTC. The rearrangement links TRBV7-9 to TRBJ2-7; the D gene is possibly TRBD1 (6 bases). Germline values: CDR1 SEHNR, CDR2 FQNEAQ (reference sequence). The CDR3 runs to 14 residues. Trimming shortened V by 5 bases and J by 5 bases, and 16 bases separated the two germline ends.

V is TRBV28 and J is TRBJ2-7; 7 bases agree with TRBD1. In germline, CDR1 is MDHEN, CDR2 SYDVKM. The V segment lost 8 bases and the J segment 2 bases; nucleotides outside the gene matches: 9. CDR3 size: 14 residues. In DNA, the CDR3 is TGTGCCAGCTACCGACAGGGTGGTCCCTACGAGCAGTACTTC. It encodes CASYRQGGPYEQYF.

This clone has a single count. The rearrangement uses TRBV11-1 and TRBJ2-1; 8 bases align to TRBD1. The trim removed 6 bases at V and 8 bases at J, leaving 12 bases unmatched. Germline assignment: CDR1 SGHAT and CDR2 FQDESV (reference sequence). The CDR3 length is 15 residues. CDR3 coding DNA: TGTGCCAGCAGACTCGGACAGGGTTGGGTGGATGAGCAGTTCTTC. It codes for CASRLGQGWVDEQFF.

The CDR3 DNA is TGTGCCAGCAGCTTGGTGGGACAGGGGTACCAGCCCCAGCATTTT. Its protein product is CASSLVGQGYQPQHF. The chain recombines TRBV7-2 with TRBJ1-5; 10 bases agree with TRBD1. Looked up from germline, CDR1 is SGHTA and CDR2 is FQGNSA. CDR3 length: 15 residues. J gave up 7 bases and V 3 bases, and 6 bases lay outside the gene matches.

The rearrangement links TRBV6-5 to TRBJ2-1; unclear D gene. The CDR3 runs to 15 residues. Germline assignment: CDR1 MNHEY and CDR2 SVGAGI. V lost 2 bases, J lost 4 bases, and 12 bases lay in between. CDR3 DNA sequence: TGTGCCAGCAGTTACGAGGCCCATCCATACAATGAGCAGTTCTTC. Residues: CASSYEAHPYNEQFF.

The chain has TRBV10-3 and TRBJ2-7; 11 bases are shared with TRBD2. This CDR3 has 14 amino acids. In germline, CDR1 is ENHRY, CDR2 SYGVKD. J was trimmed by 2 bases and V by 5 bases; bases with no gene match: 2. CDR3 loop: CAISTSGRPYEQYF. The CDR3 region has the DNA TGTGCCATCAGTACTAGCGGGAGACCCTACGAGCAGTACTTC.

The V gene is TRBV29-1, the J gene TRBJ2-5, with TRBD2 matching over 10 bases. The J call is uncertain, as TRBJ2-7 better fits the DNA end. The CDR3 is 17 amino acids. CDR1 is SQVTM, CDR2 ANQGSEA, per germline. The CDR3 region has the DNA TGCAGCGTTGATGGGGGGAGCGGGAGGGCCGAGTCCTACGAGCAGTACTTC. It specifies CSVDGGSGRAESYEQYF.

The chain recombines TRBV15 with TRBJ2-7, with D possibly being TRBD2 (6 bases). Trimming stripped 0 bases from V and 3 bases from J, with 21 bases between. CDR3 size: 18 residues. Germline V gene sequence: CDR1 LNHNV, CDR2 YYDKDF (reference sequence). CDR3 bases: TGTGCCACCAGCAGAGATCTGTCCCGAGGGACTGCTAACTACGAGCAGTACTTC. Protein: CATSRDLSRGTANYEQYF.

There are a few counts of this clone. J is TRBJ2-7 and V is TRBV11-2; D is possibly TRBD2 (5 bases). The ends were cut back, 0 bases at V and 2 bases at J, with 8 bases in the middle. The CDR3 runs to 14 residues. CDR1 and CDR2 from the germline V gene are SGHAT and FQNNGV. CDR3 bases: TGTGCCAGCAGCTTAGAGCAGCGGACCTACGAGCAGTACTTC. It codes for CASSLEQRTYEQYF. Drawing the rest from reference TRBV11-2 and TRBJ2-7, the complete variable domain is EAGVAQSPRYKIIEKRQSVAFWCNPISGHATLYWYQQILGQGPKLLIQFQNNGVVDDSQLPKDRFSAERLKGVDSTLKIQPAKLEDSAVYLCASSLEQRTYEQYFGPGTRLTVT.

The chain couples TRBV28 to TRBJ1-1, with 9 bases lining up with TRBD1. Germline CDR1 is MDHEN and CDR2 is SYDVKM. The CDR3 covers 20 residues. J was trimmed by 0 bases and V by 4 bases; bases with no gene match: 18. The CDR3 loop is CASSSRPGQGGGGMNTEAFF. CDR3 bases: TGTGCCAGCAGTTCGAGACCGGGACAGGGAGGGGGGGGGATGAACACTGAAGCTTTCTTT.

The CDR3 region has the DNA TGCAGCGTTGAACGCGGGGGACTAGCGGGAGCAGGCTACGAGCAGTACTTC. It translates to CSVERGGLAGAGYEQYF. The chain links TRBV29-1 to TRBJ2-7; TRBD2 agrees at 14 bases. Germline CDR1 reads SQVTM; CDR2 reads ANQGSEA. V gave up 2 bases and J gave up 3 bases; unmatched junction bases: 9. The CDR3 loop spans 17 amino acids.